Described below is a single T cell receptor (beta chain) sequence and its context. The entry originates in a study of regulatory T cells in long-lasting Graves disease. The CDR3 has 14 amino acids. The V end was cut by 6 bases, the J end by 6 bases, with 18 bases between. Germline V gene lookup returns CDR1 MDHEN and CDR2 SYDVKM. The time point is: newly diagnosed GD, antithyroid drugs for less than 3 months. PBMCs were the source of the RNA used for TCR sequencing. It was an endocrinology department in Xi'an, China, that provided the patients. The authors built TCR beta libraries using iRepertoire HTBI primers and Arm-PCR of CDR3 regions. In TCRdb, the multiplex PCR reads were re-called with MiXCR into one record per CDR3 protein. The table shows 350,000 to 550,000 distinct CDR3 sequences, with roughly 15% occurring only once. The data also belong to a second study, concerning T cells in Graves' hyperthyroidism and ophthalmopathy.

The input for sequencing was peripheral blood mononuclear cells (PBMCs), taken at new diagnosis, from a patient treated with antithyroid drugs. The rearrangement joins TRBV28 to TRBJ2-7; no clear D gene. The source is a woman aged 18-30 years with Graves disease. The CDR3 is CASRSTTEQGEQYF. The CDR3 bases are TGTGCCAGCAGGTCAACGACCGAGCAAGGCGAGCAGTACTTC.